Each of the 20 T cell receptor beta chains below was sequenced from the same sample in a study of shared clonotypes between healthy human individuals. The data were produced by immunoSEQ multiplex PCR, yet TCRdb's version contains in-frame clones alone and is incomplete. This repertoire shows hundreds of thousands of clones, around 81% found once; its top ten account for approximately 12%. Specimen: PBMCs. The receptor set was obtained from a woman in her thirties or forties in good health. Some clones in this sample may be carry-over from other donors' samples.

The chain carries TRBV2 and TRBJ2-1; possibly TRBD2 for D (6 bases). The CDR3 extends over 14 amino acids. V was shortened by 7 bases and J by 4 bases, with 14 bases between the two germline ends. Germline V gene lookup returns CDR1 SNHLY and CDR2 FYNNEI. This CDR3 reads CASIVRLEYNEQFF. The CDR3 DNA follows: TGTGCCAGCATTGTGCGACTAGAGTACAATGAGCAGTTCTTC.

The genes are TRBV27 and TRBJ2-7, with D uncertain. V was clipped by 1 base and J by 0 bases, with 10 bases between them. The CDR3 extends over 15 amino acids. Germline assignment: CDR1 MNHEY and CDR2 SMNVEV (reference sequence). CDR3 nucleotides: TGTGCCAGCAGTTTATGGATGGGCTACTCCTACGAGCAGTACTTC. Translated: CASSLWMGYSYEQYF.

DNA of the CDR3: TGTGCCAGCGGGAGCCGTACCTACGAGCAGTACTTC. Residues: CASGSRTYEQYF. This chain joins TRBV2 and TRBJ2-7; D perhaps matches TRBD2 (5 bases). V lost 8 bases to trimming and J lost 2 bases, with 10 bases between them. There are 12 residues in the CDR3. CDR1 SNHLY and CDR2 FYNNEI come from the germline V gene.

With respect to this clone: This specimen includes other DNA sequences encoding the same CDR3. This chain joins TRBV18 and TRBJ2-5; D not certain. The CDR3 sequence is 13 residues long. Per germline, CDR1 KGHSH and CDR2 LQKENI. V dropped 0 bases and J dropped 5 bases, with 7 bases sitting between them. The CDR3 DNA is TGTGCCAGCTCACCACCTGGTGGGGAGACCCAGTACTTC. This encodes CASSPPGGETQYF.

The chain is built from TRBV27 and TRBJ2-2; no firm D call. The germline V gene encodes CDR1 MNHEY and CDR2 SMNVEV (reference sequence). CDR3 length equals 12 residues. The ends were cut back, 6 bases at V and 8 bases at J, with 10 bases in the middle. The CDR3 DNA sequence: TGTGCCAGCAGGCCCCTACGGGGGGAGCTGTTTTTT. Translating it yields CASRPLRGELFF.

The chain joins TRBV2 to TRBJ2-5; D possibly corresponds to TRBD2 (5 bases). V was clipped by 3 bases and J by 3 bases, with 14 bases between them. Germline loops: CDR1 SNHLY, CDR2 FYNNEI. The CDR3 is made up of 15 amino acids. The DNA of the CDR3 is TGTGCCAGCAGTGAGACCTTAGCGAAAAAAGAGACCCAGTACTTC. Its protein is CASSETLAKKETQYF.

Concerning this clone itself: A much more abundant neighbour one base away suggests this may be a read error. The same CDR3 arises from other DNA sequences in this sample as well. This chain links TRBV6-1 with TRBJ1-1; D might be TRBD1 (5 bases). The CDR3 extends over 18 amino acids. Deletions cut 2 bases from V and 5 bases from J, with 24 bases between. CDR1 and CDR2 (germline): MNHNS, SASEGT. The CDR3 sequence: CASSEISRVLARDTEAFF. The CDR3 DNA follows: TGTGCCAGCAGTGAAATCTCCAGGGTTTTAGCTCGGGATACTGAAGCTTTCTTT.

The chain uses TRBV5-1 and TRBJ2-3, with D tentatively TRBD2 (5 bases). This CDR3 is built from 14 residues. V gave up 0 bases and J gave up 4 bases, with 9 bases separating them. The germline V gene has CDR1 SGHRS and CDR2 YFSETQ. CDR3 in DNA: TGCGCCAGCAGCTTGGGGCAGAGGGCAGATACGCAGTATTTT. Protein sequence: CASSLGQRADTQYF.

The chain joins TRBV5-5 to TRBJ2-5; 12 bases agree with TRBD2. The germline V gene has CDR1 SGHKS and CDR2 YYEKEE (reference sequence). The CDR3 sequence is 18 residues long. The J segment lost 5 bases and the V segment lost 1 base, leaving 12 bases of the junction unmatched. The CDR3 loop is CASSLSLAGGMGSETQYF. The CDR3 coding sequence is TGTGCCAGCAGCTTGAGTCTAGCGGGAGGGATGGGATCGGAGACCCAGTACTTC.

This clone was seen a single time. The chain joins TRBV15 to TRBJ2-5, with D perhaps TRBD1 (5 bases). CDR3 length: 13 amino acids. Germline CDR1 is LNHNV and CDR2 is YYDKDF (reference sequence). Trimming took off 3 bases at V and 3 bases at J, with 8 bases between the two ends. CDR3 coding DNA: TGTGCCACCAGCAGGCAGGGTAAAGAGACCCAGTACTTC. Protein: CATSRQGKETQYF. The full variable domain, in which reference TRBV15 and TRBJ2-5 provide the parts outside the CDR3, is DAMVIQNPRYQVTQFGKPVTLSCSQTLNHNVMYWYQQKSSQAPKLLFHYYDKDFNNEADTPDNFQSRRPNTSFCFLDIRSPGLGDTAMYLCATSRQGKETQYFGPGTRLLVL.

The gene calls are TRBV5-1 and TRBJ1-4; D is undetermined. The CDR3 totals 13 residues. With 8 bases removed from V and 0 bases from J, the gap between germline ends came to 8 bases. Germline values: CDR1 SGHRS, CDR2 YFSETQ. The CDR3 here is CASSDATNEKLFF. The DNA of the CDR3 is TGCGCCAGTTCAGACGCAACTAATGAAAAACTGTTTTTT.

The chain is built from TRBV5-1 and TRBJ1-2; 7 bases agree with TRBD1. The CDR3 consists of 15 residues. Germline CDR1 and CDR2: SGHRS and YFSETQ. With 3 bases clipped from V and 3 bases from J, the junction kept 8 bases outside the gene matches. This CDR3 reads CASSSAGTADYGYTF. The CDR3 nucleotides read TGCGCCAGCAGCTCAGCCGGGACAGCTGACTATGGCTACACCTTC. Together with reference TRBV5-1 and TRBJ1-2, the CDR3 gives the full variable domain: KAGVTQTPRYLIKTRGQQVTLSCSPISGHRSVSWYQQTPGQGLQFLFEYFSETQRNKGNFPGRFSGRQFSNSRSEMNVSTLELGDSALYLCASSSAGTADYGYTFGSGTRLTVV.

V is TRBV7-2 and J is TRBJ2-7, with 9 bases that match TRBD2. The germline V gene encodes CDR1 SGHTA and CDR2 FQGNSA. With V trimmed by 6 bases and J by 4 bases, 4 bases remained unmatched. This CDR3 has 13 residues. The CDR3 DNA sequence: TGTGCCAGCAGTGGCGGGAGGGTGTACGAGCAGTACTTC. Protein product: CASSGGRVYEQYF. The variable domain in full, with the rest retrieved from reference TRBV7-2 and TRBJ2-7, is GAGVSQSPSNKVTEKGKDVELRCDPISGHTALYWYRQSLGQGLEFLIYFQGNSAPDKSGLPSDRFSAERTGGSVSTLTIQRTQQEDSAVYLCASSGGRVYEQYFGPGTRLTVT.

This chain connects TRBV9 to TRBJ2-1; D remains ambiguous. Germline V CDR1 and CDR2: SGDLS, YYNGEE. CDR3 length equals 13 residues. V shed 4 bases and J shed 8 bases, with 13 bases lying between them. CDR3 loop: CASSTTGRHEQFF. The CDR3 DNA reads TGTGCCAGCAGCACAACCGGCAGGCATGAGCAGTTCTTC.

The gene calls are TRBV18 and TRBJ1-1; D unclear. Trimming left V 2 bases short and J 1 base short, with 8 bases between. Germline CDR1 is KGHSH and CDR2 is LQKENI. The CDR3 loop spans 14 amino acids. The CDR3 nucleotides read TGTGCCAGCTCACCAGGGGTACGGAACACTGAAGCTTTCTTT. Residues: CASSPGVRNTEAFF.

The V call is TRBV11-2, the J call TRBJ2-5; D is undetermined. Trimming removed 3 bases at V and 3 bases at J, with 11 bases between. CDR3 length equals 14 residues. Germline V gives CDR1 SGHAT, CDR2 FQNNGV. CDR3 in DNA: TGTGCCAGCAGCTTGATGACGGTGAAAGAGACCCAGTACTTC. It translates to CASSLMTVKETQYF.

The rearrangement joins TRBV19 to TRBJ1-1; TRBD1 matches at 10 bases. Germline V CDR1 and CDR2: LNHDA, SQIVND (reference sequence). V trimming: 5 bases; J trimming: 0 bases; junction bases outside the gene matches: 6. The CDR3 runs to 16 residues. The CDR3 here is CASSQPGQGLNTEAFF. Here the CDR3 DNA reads TGTGCCAGTAGTCAACCGGGACAGGGGCTGAACACTGAAGCTTTCTTT.

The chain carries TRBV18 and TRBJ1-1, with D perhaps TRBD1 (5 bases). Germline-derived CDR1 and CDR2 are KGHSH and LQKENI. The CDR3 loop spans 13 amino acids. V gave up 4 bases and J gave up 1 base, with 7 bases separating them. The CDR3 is CASSQGTNTEAFF. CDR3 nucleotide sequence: TGTGCCAGCTCACAGGGGACGAACACTGAAGCTTTCTTT.

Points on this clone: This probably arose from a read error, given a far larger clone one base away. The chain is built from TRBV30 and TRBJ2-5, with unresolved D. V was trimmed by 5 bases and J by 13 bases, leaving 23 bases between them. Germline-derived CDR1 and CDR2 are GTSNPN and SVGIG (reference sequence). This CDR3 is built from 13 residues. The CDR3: CAWGMPAEPFAYF. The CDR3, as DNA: TGTGCCTGGGGTATGCCGGCGGAGCCGTTTGCGTACTTC. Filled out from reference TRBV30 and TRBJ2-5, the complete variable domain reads SQTIHQWPATLVQPVGSPLSLECTVEGTSNPNLYWYRQAAGRGLQLLFYSVGIGQISSEVPQNLSASRPQDRQFILSSKKLLLSDSGFYLCAWGMPAEPFAYFGPGTRLLVL.

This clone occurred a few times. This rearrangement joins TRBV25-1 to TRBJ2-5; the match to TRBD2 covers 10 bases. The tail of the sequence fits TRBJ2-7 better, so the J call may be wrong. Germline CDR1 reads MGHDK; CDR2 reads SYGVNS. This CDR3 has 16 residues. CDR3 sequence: CASSPSGSRSRGEQYF. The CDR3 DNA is TGTGCCAGCAGTCCTAGCGGGAGCCGATCACGGGGCGAGCAGTACTTC.